Listed below are T cell receptor beta chains from one sample, sequenced in a study of T cell changes during pregnancy in multiple sclerosis. Method: immunoSEQ multiplex PCR; TCRdb's copy keeps in-frame clones and lacks some. The profile shows tens of thousands of clones, about 90% of them singletons. The material sequenced was CD4+ T cells from peripheral blood mononuclear cells, taken before pregnancy. The receptors stem from a female donor with multiple sclerosis, enrolled in a pregnancy study. The CDR3 runs from the conserved cysteine through the conserved F or W. A D gene is named only where the DNA matches it firmly. Expanded clones get a size class; other rows say once, few or many, or leave the size out.

j_call v_call d_call clone_size cdr3_nt cdr3_aa
TRBJ1-1 TRBV4-2 . . TGTGCCAGCAGCCAAGGGGGCAGGCAGATCACTGAAGCTTTCTTT CASSQGGRQITEAFF
TRBJ2-6 TRBV25-1 TRBD1 . TGTGCCAGCACTCCGGGACAGGGGCGATCAAATGGGGCCAACGTCCTGACTTTC CASTPGQGRSNGANVLTF
TRBJ2-7 TRBV19 . . TGTGCCAGTAGTATAGACGGGGGTTACGAGCAGTACTTC CASSIDGGYEQYF
TRBJ1-2 TRBV4-1 . . TGCGCCAGCAGCCAAGAAAGTCATGTAGGGGGTCCCTACTATGGCTACACCTTC CASSQESHVGGPYYGYTF
TRBJ1-3 TRBV6-1 TRBD1 . TGTGCCAGCACAACAGGGGGCTCAAACACCATATATTTT CASTTGGSNTIYF
TRBJ1-4 TRBV5-6 TRBD1 few TGTGCCAGCATGCCGGGACAGGGGTACGAAAAACTGTTTTTT CASMPGQGYEKLFF
TRBJ1-5 TRBV5-1 . . TGCGCCAGCAGCTTGGGGTGGGGCAGCAATCAGCCCCAGCATTTT CASSLGWGSNQPQHF
TRBJ2-5 TRBV30 . . TGTGCCTGGAGTCGGTCGGGGTTGGAGACCCAGTACTTC CAWSRSGLETQYF
TRBJ2-3 TRBV28 TRBD1 . TGTGCCAGCAGCGAGACAGGGGCCCCCACAGATACGCAGTATTTT CASSETGAPTDTQYF
TRBJ1-5 TRBV12-5 . . TGTGCTAGTACAAAGCCCCGGGACACTAGAGAGGATGGCCGAAAAAGACAGCCCCAGCATTTT CASTKPRDTREDGRKRQPQHF
TRBJ1-2 TRBV10-3 . . TGTGCCATCACCGAGATGGCGGGGTACGGCTACACCTTC CAITEMAGYGYTF
TRBJ2-7 TRBV7-2 . . TGTGCCAGCTCGAGGCCTTTGATGGGGCAGTACTTC CASSRPLMGQYF
TRBJ1-1 TRBV5-6 TRBD1 . TGTGCCAGCAGCCGAACACAGGGGTACGCTGAAGCTTTCTTT CASSRTQGYAEAFF
TRBJ2-2 TRBV11-2 . . TGTGCCAGCATCCTAGGGGGGGCGCGCACCGGGGAGCTGTTTTTT CASILGGARTGELFF
TRBJ2-7 TRBV9 TRBD1 . TGTGCCAGCAGCGCCAAGTGGGGGACAGGGCACGAGCAGTACTTC CASSAKWGTGHEQYF
TRBJ1-6 TRBV27 TRBD1 few TGTGCCAGCAGTTTGTACAGGGGGCGCGATTCACCCCTCCACTTT CASSLYRGRDSPLHF
TRBJ2-5 TRBV29-1 TRBD1 few TGCAGCGCTCGACAGGGGCAAGAGACCCAGTACTTC CSARQGQETQYF
TRBJ1-2 TRBV7-2 . . TGTGCCAGCAGCCCGGGAGCGGGCTACACCTTC CASSPGAGYTF
TRBJ2-5 TRBV7-9 . . TGTGCCAGCCGCAGCGGACGGCAGACCCAGTACTTC CASRSGRQTQYF
TRBJ1-5 TRBV6-6 . . TGTGCCAGCAATCCGGGGAGGGAGCATCAGCCCCAGCATTTT CASNPGREHQPQHF
TRBJ2-5 TRBV11-2 TRBD1 . TGTGCCAGCAGCTTAGGAGTAACAGGGGGTCGACAAGAGACCCAGTACTTC CASSLGVTGGRQETQYF
TRBJ1-2 TRBV5-6 TRBD1 . TGTGCCAGCAGCTTAGCCGGGACAGGGGACTATGGCTACACCTTC CASSLAGTGDYGYTF
TRBJ2-3 TRBV30 . . TGTGCCTGGAGTGGGCGACTAGACGCTCGGTATTTT CAWSGRLDARYF
TRBJ2-1 TRBV7-2 TRBD2 . TGTGCCAGCAGCTTAGGTGGGTCGGGGGGCTACAATGAGCAGTTCTTC CASSLGGSGGYNEQFF
TRBJ1-5 TRBV6-4 . . TGTGCCAGCAGTGTTACGGGGTTCAATCAGCCCCAGCATTTT CASSVTGFNQPQHF
TRBJ1-1 TRBV7-2 . . TGTGCCAGCAGCTTAATGGGGCAGATGAACACTGAAGCTTTCTTT CASSLMGQMNTEAFF
TRBJ1-5 TRBV7-2 . . TGTGCCAGCAGCTTATATTCCGACAGGAGCAATCAGCCCCAGCATTTT CASSLYSDRSNQPQHF
TRBJ1-1 TRBV19 TRBD1 . TGTGCCAGTCACAGGGGGTTCACTGAAGCTTTCTTT CASHRGFTEAFF
TRBJ1-1 TRBV7-9 . once TGTGCCAGCAGCTATGGACAGAACACTGAAGCTTTCTTT CASSYGQNTEAFF
TRBJ2-3 TRBV12-5 TRBD2 . TGTGCTAGTGGTTTGGTACTAGCGGGCGTTTCAGATACGCAGTATTTT CASGLVLAGVSDTQYF
TRBJ2-7 TRBV23-1 . . TGCGCCAGCCGTGCGGGGCAGAAGGGTTACGAGCAGTACTTC CASRAGQKGYEQYF
TRBJ1-6 TRBV9 . . TGTGCCAGCAGCGTAGAACCCAACTCCCGATCACCCCTCCACTTT CASSVEPNSRSPLHF
TRBJ1-1 TRBV15 . . TGTGCCACCAGCAGGGGCCCTTGGGACACTGAAGCTTTCTTT CATSRGPWDTEAFF
TRBJ2-7 TRBV6-5 . . TGTGCCAGCAGTTACTTCGAAGGAGGAGAGCAGTACTTC CASSYFEGGEQYF
TRBJ2-5 TRBV5-4 TRBD2 . TGTGCCAGCAGAAACCAACGCGGGGGGGGATGGGAGACCCAGTACTTC CASRNQRGGGWETQYF
TRBJ1-2 TRBV18 TRBD1 . TGTGCCAGCTCACCACCGTGGGGGACAGGAAACCGTGGCTACACCTTC CASSPPWGTGNRGYTF
TRBJ1-6 TRBV6-5 TRBD1 . TGTGCCAGCAGTTGGCAGGGGGCGAGTTCACCCCTCCACTTT CASSWQGASSPLHF
TRBJ1-1 TRBV11-1 . . TGTGCCAGCAGCCCCAGACAGGCCGGCACTGAAGCTTTCTTT CASSPRQAGTEAFF
TRBJ1-4 TRBV27 TRBD1 . TGTGCCAGCAGTTCCATGGGACAGATTAAAACTAATGAAAAACTGTTTTTT CASSSMGQIKTNEKLFF
TRBJ2-7 TRBV4-3 TRBD2 . TGCGCCAGCAGCCAAGAAAGTGGAGGGGACTACTCCAGCTCCTACGAGCAGTACTTC CASSQESGGDYSSSYEQYF
TRBJ2-5 TRBV7-3 TRBD2 . TGTGCCAGCAGCCGCGGGGGGGGGACCCAGTACTTC CASSRGGGTQYF
TRBJ1-3 TRBV10-3 . . TGTGCCATTTCACAGAGCTCTGGAAACACCATATATTTT CAISQSSGNTIYF
TRBJ2-7 TRBV6-1 . . TGTGCCAGCAGCGCCCCCAGCTACGAGCAGTACTTC CASSAPSYEQYF
TRBJ2-7 TRBV30 . once TGTGCCTGGAGTGTATCGGTCCGCGCCTACGAGCAGTACTTC CAWSVSVRAYEQYF